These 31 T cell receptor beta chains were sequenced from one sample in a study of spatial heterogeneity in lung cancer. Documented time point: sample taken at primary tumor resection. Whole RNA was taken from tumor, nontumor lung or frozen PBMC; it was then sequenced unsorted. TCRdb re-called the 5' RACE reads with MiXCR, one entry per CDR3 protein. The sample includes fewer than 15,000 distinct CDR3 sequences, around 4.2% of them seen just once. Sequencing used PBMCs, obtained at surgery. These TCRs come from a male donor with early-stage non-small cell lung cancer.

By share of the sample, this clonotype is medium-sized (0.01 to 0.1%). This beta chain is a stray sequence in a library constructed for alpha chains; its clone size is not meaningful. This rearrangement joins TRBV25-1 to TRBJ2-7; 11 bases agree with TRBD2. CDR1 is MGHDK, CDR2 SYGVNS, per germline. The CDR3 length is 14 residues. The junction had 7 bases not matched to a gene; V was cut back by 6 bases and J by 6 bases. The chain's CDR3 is CASRGRTSGSEQYF. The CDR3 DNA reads TGTGCCAGCAGAGGTCGCACTAGCGGGAGCGAGCAGTACTTC.

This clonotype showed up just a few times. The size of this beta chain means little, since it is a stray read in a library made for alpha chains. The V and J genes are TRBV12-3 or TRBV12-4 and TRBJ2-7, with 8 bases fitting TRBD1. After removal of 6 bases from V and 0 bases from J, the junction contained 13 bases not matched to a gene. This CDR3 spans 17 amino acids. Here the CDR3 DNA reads TGTGCCAGCAGCTCCCAAAGGACAGGGAGAGCCTCCTACGAGCAGTACTTC. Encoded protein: CASSSQRTGRASYEQYF.

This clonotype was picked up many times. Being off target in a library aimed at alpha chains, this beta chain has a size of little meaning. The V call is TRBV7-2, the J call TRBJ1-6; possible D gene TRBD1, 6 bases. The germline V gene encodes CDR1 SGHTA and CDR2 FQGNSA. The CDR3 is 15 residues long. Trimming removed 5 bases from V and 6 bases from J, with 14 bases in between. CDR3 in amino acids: CASSLQGTSNSPLHF. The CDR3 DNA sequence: TGTGCCAGCAGCCTACAGGGTACCTCTAATTCACCCCTCCACTTT.

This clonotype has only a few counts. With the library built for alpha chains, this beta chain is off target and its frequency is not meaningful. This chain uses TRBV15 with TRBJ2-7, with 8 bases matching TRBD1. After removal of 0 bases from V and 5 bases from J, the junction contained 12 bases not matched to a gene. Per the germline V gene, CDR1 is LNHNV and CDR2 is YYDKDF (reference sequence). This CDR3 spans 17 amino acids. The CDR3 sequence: CATSRDAPGQGFHEQYF. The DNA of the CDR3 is TGTGCCACCAGCAGAGATGCCCCCGGACAGGGTTTCCACGAGCAGTACTTC.

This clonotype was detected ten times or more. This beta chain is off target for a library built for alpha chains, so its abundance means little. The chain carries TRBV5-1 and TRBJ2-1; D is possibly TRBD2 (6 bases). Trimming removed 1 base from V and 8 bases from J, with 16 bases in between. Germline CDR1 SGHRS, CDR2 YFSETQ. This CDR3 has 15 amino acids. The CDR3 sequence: CASSLLGLAFDEQFF. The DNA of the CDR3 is TGCGCCAGCAGCTTGTTGGGGCTAGCGTTCGATGAGCAGTTCTTC.

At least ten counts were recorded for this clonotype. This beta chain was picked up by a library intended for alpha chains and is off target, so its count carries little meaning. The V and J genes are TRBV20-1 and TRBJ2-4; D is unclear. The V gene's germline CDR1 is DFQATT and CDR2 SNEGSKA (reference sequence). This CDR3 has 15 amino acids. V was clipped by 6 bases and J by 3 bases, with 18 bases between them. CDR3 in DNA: TGCAGTGCCATTAAACCCCAGGTTTTCAAAAACATTCAGTACTTC. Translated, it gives CSAIKPQVFKNIQYF.

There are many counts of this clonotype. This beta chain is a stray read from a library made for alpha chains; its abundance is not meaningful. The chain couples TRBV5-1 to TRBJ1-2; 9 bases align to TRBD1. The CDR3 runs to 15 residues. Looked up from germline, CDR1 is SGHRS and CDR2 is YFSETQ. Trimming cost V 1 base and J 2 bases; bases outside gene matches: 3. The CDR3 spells CASSLTGGANYGYTF. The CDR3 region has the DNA TGCGCCAGCAGCTTGACAGGGGGCGCGAACTATGGCTACACCTTC.

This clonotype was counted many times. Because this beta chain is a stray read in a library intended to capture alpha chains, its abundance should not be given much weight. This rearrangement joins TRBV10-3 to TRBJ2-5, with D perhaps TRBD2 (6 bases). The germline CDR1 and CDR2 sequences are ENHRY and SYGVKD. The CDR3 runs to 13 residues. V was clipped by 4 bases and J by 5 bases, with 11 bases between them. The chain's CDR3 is CAISGRVGETQYF. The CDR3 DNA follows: TGTGCCATCAGTGGGAGGGTCGGGGAGACCCAGTACTTC.

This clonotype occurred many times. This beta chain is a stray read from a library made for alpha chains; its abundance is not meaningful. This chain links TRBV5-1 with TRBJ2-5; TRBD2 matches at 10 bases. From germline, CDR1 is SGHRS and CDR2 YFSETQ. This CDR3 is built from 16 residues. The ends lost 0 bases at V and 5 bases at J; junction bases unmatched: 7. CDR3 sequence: CASSLALAGASETQYF. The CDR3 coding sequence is TGCGCCAGCAGCTTGGCGCTAGCGGGGGCCTCGGAGACCCAGTACTTC.

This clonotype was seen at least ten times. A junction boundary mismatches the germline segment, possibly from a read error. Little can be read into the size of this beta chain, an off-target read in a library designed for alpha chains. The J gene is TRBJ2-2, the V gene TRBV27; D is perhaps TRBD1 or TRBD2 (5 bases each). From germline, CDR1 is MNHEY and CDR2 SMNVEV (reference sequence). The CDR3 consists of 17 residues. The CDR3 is CASTEGRLSTPTRELFF. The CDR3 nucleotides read TGTGCCAGCACCGAGGGGAGACTATCGACCCCCACCCGGGAGCTGTTTTTT.

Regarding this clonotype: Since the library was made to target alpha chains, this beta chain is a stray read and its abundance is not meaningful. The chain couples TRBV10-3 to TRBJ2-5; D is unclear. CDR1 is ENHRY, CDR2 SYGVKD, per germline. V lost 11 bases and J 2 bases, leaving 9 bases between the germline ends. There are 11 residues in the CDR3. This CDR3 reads CAAGRQETQYF. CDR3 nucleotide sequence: TGTGCCGCCGGACGACAAGAGACCCAGTACTTC.

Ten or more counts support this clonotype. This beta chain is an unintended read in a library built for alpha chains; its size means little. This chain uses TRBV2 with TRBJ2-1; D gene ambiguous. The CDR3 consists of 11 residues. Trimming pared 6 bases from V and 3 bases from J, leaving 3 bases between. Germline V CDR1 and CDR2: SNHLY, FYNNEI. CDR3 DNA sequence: TGTGCCAGCAGGGACTACAATGAGCAGTTCTTC. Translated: CASRDYNEQFF. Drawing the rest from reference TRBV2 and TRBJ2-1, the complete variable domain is EPEVTQTPSHQVTQMGQEVILRCVPISNHLYFYWYRQILGQKVEFLVSFYNNEISEKSEIFDDQFSVERPDGSNFTLKIRSTKLEDSAMYFCASRDYNEQFFGPGTRLTVL.

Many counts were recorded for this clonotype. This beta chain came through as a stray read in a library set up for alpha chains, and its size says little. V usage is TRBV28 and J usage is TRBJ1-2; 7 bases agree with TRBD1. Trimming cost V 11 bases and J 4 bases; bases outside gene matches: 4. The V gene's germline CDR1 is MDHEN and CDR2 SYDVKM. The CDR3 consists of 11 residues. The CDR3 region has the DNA TGTGCCTCCCAGGGGGGCTATGGCTACACCTTC. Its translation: CASQGGYGYTF.

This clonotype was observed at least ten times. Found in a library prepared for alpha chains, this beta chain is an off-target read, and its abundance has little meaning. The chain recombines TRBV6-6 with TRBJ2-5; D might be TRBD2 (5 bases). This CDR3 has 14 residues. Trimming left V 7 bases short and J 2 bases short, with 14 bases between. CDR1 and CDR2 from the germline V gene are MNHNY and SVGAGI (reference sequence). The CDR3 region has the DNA TGTGCCAGCATCCCCTCCGGGATTCAAGAGACCCAGTACTTC. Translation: CASIPSGIQETQYF.

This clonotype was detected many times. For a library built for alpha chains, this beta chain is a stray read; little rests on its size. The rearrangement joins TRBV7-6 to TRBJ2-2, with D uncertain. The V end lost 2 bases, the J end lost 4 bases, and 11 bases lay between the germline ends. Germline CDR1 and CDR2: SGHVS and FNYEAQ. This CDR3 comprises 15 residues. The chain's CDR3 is CASSLFWVGTGELFF. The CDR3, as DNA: TGTGCCAGCAGCTTATTCTGGGTCGGCACCGGGGAGCTGTTTTTT.

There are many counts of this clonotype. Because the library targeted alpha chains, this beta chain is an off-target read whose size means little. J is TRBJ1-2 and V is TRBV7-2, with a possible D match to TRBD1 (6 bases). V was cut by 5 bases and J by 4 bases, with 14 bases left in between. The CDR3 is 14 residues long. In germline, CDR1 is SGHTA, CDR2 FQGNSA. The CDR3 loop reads CASSPMGTRYGYTF. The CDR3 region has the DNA TGTGCCAGCAGCCCGATGGGGACACGCTATGGCTACACCTTC. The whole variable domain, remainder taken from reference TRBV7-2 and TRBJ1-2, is GAGVSQSPSNKVTEKGKDVELRCDPISGHTALYWYRQSLGQGLEFLIYFQGNSAPDKSGLPSDRFSAERTGGSVSTLTIQRTQQEDSAVYLCASSPMGTRYGYTFGSGTRLTVV.

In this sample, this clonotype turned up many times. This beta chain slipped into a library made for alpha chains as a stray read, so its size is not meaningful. For the CDR3, the DNA is TGCAGTGCTAGAGTAGCCAGGGGGCCTGGAAACACCATATATTTT. Translation gives CSARVARGPGNTIYF. The chain joins TRBV20-1 to TRBJ1-3, with 8 nucleotides matching TRBD1. The germline gives CDR1 DFQATT, CDR2 SNEGSKA (reference sequence). The junction had 4 bases not matched to a gene; V was cut back by 1 base and J by 2 bases. CDR3 length: 15 amino acids.

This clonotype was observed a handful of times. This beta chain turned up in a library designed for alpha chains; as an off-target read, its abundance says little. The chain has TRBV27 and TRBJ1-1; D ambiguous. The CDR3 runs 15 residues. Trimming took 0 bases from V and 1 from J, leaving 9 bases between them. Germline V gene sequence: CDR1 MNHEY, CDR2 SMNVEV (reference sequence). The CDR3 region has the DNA TGTGCCAGCAGTTTATCGAACGCGGGGAACACTGAAGCTTTCTTT. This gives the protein CASSLSNAGNTEAFF.

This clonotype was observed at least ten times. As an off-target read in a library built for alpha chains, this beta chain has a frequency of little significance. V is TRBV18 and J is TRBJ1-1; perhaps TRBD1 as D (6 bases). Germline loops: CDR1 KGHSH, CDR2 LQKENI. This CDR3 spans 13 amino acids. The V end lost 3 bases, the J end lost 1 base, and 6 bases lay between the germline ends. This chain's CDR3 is CASSPTGNTEAFF. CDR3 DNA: TGTGCCAGCTCACCGACAGGGAACACTGAAGCTTTCTTT. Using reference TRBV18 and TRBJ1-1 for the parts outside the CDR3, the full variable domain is NAGVMQNPRHLVRRRGQEARLRCSPMKGHSHVYWYRQLPEEGLKFMVYLQKENIIDESGMPKERFSAEFPKEGPSILRIQQVVRGDSAAYFCASSPTGNTEAFFGQGTRLTVV.

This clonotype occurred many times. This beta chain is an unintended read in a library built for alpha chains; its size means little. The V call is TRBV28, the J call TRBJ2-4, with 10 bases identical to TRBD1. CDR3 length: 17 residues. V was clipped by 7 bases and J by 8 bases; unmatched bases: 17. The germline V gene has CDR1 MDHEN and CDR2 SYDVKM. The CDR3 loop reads CASTPGTGDPSRDIQYF. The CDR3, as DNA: TGTGCCAGCACCCCAGGGACAGGGGACCCATCTAGAGACATTCAGTACTTC. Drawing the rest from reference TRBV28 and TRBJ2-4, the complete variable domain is DVKVTQSSRYLVKRTGEKVFLECVQDMDHENMFWYRQDPGLGLRLIYFSYDVKMKEKGDIPEGYSVSREKKERFSLILESASTNQTSMYLCASTPGTGDPSRDIQYFGAGTRLSVL.

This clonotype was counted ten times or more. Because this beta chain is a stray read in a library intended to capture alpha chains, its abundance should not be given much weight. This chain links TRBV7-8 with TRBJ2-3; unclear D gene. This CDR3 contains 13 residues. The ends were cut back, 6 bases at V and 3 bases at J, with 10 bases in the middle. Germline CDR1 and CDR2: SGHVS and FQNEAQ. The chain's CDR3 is CASRATVTDTQYF. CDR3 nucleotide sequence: TGTGCCAGCAGGGCTACTGTAACAGATACGCAGTATTTT.

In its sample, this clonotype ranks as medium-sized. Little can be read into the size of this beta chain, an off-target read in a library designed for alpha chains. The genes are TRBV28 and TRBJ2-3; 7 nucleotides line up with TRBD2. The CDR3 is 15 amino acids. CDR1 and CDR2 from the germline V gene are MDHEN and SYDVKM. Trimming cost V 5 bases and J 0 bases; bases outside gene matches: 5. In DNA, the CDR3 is TGTGCCAGCAGTACCACTAGCGTTAGCACAGATACGCAGTATTTT. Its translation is CASSTTSVSTDTQYF.

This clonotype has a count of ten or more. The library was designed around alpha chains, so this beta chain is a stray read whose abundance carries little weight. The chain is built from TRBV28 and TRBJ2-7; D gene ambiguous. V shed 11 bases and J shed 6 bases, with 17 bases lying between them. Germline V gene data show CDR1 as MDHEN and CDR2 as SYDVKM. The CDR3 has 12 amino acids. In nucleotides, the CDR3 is TGTGCCGGTGGGGTGACTCCGGGCGAGCAGTACTTC. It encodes CAGGVTPGEQYF.

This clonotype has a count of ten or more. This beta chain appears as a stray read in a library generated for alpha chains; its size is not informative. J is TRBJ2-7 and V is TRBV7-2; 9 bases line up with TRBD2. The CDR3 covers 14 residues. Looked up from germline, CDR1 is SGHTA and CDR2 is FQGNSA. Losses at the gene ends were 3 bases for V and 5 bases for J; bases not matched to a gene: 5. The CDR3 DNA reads TGTGCCAGCAGCTTTAGCGGGAGCAGGGACGAGCAGTACTTC. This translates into CASSFSGSRDEQYF.

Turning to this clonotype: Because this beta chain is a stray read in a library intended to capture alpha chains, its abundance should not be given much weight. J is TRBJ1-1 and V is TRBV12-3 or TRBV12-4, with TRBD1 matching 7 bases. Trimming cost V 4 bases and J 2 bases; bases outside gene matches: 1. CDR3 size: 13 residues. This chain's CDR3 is CASSWDRNTEAFF. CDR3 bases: TGTGCCAGCAGTTGGGACAGAAACACTGAAGCTTTCTTT.

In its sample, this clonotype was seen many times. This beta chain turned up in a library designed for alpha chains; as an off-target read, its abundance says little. The CDR3 is CASSFTGLAEGGTDTQYF. The CDR3 region has the DNA TGTGCCAGCAGTTTCACGGGACTAGCGGAAGGTGGCACAGATACGCAGTATTTT. The chain carries TRBV28 and TRBJ2-3; 11 bases match TRBD2. The germline gives CDR1 MDHEN, CDR2 SYDVKM. The CDR3 extends over 18 amino acids. The J segment lost 1 base and the V segment lost 3 bases, leaving 9 bases of the junction unmatched.

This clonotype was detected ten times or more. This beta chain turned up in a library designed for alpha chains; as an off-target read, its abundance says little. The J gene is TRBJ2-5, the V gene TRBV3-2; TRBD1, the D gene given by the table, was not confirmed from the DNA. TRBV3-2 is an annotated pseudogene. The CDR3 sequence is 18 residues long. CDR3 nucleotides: TGTGCCAGCAGCCAAGATCCCCCCTCCGGGACAACTGCAGAGACCCAGTACTTC. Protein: CASSQDPPSGTTAETQYF.

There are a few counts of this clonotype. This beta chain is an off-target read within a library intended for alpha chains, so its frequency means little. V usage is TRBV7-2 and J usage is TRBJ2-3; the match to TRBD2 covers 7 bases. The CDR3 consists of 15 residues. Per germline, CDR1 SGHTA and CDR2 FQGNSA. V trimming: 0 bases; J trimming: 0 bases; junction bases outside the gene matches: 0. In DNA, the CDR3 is TGTGCCAGCAGCTTAGCTAGCGGGAGCACAGATACGCAGTATTTT. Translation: CASSLASGSTDTQYF. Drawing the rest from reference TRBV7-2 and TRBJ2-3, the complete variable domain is GAGVSQSPSNKVTEKGKDVELRCDPISGHTALYWYRQSLGQGLEFLIYFQGNSAPDKSGLPSDRFSAERTGGSVSTLTIQRTQQEDSAVYLCASSLASGSTDTQYFGPGTRLTVL.

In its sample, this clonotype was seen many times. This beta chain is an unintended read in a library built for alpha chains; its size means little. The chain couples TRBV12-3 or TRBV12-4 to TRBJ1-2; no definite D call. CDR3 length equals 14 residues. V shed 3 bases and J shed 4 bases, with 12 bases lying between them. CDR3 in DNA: TGTGCCAGCAGTTTGGACCCATGGAGCTATGGCTACACCTTC. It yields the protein CASSLDPWSYGYTF.

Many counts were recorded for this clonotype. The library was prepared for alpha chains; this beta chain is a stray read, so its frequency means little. DNA of the CDR3: TGTGCCAGCAGCTTGAGGGCAGGGGCAGGTTCACCCCTCCACTTT. Residues: CASSLRAGAGSPLHF. The rearrangement uses TRBV5-6 and TRBJ1-6; a weak D match, TRBD1 (6 bases). The CDR3 covers 15 residues. Between the trimmed V and J ends, which lost 1 base and 9 bases, there was a span of 14 bases. Germline-derived CDR1 and CDR2 are SGHDT and YYEEEE.

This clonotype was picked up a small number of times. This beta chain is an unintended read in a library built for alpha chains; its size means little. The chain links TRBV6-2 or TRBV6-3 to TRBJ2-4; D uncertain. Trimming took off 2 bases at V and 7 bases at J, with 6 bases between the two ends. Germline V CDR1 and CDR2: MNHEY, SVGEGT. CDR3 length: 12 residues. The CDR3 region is CASSYGLNIQYF. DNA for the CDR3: TGTGCCAGCAGTTACGGTCTGAACATTCAGTACTTC.